This T cell receptor (beta chain) emerged from a study of T cells in Graves' hyperthyroidism and ophthalmopathy. The study, taken as a whole, reports: Ophthalmopathy was distinguished from stable hyperthyroidism by 13 V-J signatures. Most thyroid clonotypes expanded above 0.001 were also detected in blood.

V gave up 4 bases and J gave up 6 bases, with 11 bases separating them. The CDR3 is 13 residues long. Per the germline V gene, CDR1 is KGHDR and CDR2 is SFDVKD. With respect to this clonotype: As yet, its antigen is unknown.

At least 3 on the Clinical Activity Score was recorded for ophthalmopathy patients, who also had NOSPECS grade at least 4 and duration under 3 months. PBMCs were derived from approximately 10 ml fresh peripheral blood. RNA transcripts provided the source from which TCR beta CDR3 regions were amplified. Researchers ran a first-round RT-PCR on the TCR CDR3 using the HTBI primer set. TCRdb re-derived calls from the multiplex PCR reads in MiXCR, one entry per CDR3 protein. The sample has about 640,000 distinct CDR3 sequences, about 14% seen once. The rearrangement uses TRBV24-1 and TRBJ1-2; D is ambiguous. Input material: blood. This TCR derives from a woman between 50 and 59 years old with Graves' ophthalmopathy. CDR3 residues: CATSDPSADGYTF. CDR3 coding DNA: TGTGCCACCAGTGACCCCTCGGCGGATGGCTACACCTTC.